The rows below give T cell receptor beta chains drawn from one sample of a study of T-cell reconstitution after alpha-beta-depleted transplantation in children. MiXCR, applied by TCRdb to the PCR reads, yields one record per CDR3 protein. This table has some 600,000 distinct CDR3 sequences, 10% to 15% appearing once. This specimen was PBMCs, mostly from graft donor cells, taken 360 days after TCRalphabeta/CD19-depleted stem cell transplant. The receptors shown here come from a male patient under 18 who had a stem cell transplant for acute myeloid leukemia, so the T cells may come from the graft donor. Both conserved end residues are part of each CDR3. Fields, in order: D gene, V gene, J gene, clone size, CDR3 protein, CDR3 DNA. A D gene is named only where the DNA matches it firmly. Expanded clones are given a class, and other clones once, few, many or no size at all.

d_call: -; v_call: TRBV9; j_call: TRBJ2-7; clone_size: few; cdr3_aa: CASSVATAGEQYF; cdr3_nt: TGTGCCAGCAGCGTAGCTACCGCGGGCGAGCAGTACTTC
d_call: -; v_call: TRBV20-1; j_call: TRBJ2-1; clone_size: many; cdr3_aa: CSARVLARNEQFF; cdr3_nt: TGCAGTGCTAGAGTTCTGGCCCGCAATGAGCAGTTCTTC
d_call: -; v_call: TRBV29-1; j_call: TRBJ1-2; clone_size: few; cdr3_aa: CSVVRTDNYGYTF; cdr3_nt: TGCAGCGTTGTCCGGACAGATAACTATGGCTACACCTTC
d_call: TRBD2; v_call: TRBV20-1; j_call: TRBJ2-5; clone_size: -; cdr3_aa: CSAPRPSGKETQYF; cdr3_nt: TGCAGTGCTCCTAGGCCCAGCGGGAAAGAGACCCAGTACTTC
d_call: TRBD2; v_call: TRBV20-1; j_call: TRBJ2-1; clone_size: few; cdr3_aa: CSARTRTSGISSYNEQFF; cdr3_nt: TGCAGTGCTAGAACCCGGACTAGCGGGATTAGCTCCTACAATGAGCAGTTCTTC
d_call: -; v_call: TRBV29-1; j_call: TRBJ2-5; clone_size: -; cdr3_aa: CSVAPVLQETQYF; cdr3_nt: TGCAGCGTGGCCCCGGTTCTACAAGAGACCCAGTACTTC
d_call: -; v_call: TRBV4-2; j_call: TRBJ2-7; clone_size: many; cdr3_aa: CASSQDEDYEQYF; cdr3_nt: TGTGCCAGCAGCCAAGACGAGGACTACGAGCAGTACTTC
d_call: -; v_call: TRBV7-3; j_call: TRBJ2-2; clone_size: many; cdr3_aa: CASSLLGGTGELFF; cdr3_nt: TGCGCCAGCAGCCTCCTTGGGGGCACCGGGGAGCTGTTTTTT
d_call: -; v_call: TRBV2; j_call: TRBJ2-4; clone_size: -; cdr3_aa: CASNPAMGNIQYF; cdr3_nt: TGTGCCAGCAATCCGGCAATGGGGAACATTCAGTACTTC
d_call: -; v_call: TRBV7-3; j_call: TRBJ2-1; clone_size: once; cdr3_aa: CSGSSISGLLSEQFF; cdr3_nt: TGTTCCGGCAGCTCAATATCGGGACTGCTTTCAGAGCAGTTCTTC
d_call: TRBD2; v_call: TRBV27; j_call: TRBJ2-4; clone_size: -; cdr3_aa: CASSVRDYKNILYF; cdr3_nt: TGTGCCAGCAGCGTCCGGGACTATAAAAACATTCTGTACTTC
d_call: -; v_call: TRBV27; j_call: TRBJ1-4; clone_size: once; cdr3_aa: CASSLGGAPNGELFF; cdr3_nt: TGTGCCAGCAGTTTAGGGGGAGCACCTAATGGGGAACTGTTTTTT
d_call: TRBD2; v_call: TRBV5-1; j_call: TRBJ2-2; clone_size: many; cdr3_aa: CASSLEPSGNTGELFF; cdr3_nt: TGCGCCAGCAGCTTGGAGCCTAGCGGGAACACCGGGGAGCTGTTTTTT
d_call: TRBD1; v_call: TRBV15; j_call: TRBJ2-7; clone_size: few; cdr3_aa: CATSTLLTGTYEQYF; cdr3_nt: TGTGCCACCAGCACCTTGCTGACAGGGACCTACGAGCAGTACTTC
d_call: -; v_call: TRBV28; j_call: TRBJ2-1; clone_size: few; cdr3_aa: CASMFGRGNEQFF; cdr3_nt: TGTGCCAGCATGTTCGGCCGGGGGAATGAGCAGTTCTTC
d_call: TRBD2; v_call: TRBV29-1; j_call: TRBJ2-2; clone_size: -; cdr3_aa: CSAKRVGGGTGELFF; cdr3_nt: TGCAGCGCTAAAAGAGTCGGGGGAGGGACCGGGGAGCTGTTTTTT
d_call: TRBD2; v_call: TRBV24-1; j_call: TRBJ2-1; clone_size: -; cdr3_aa: CATSSAGGDNEQFF; cdr3_nt: TGTGCCACCAGTTCTGCGGGAGGCGACAATGAGCAGTTCTTC
d_call: -; v_call: TRBV7-9; j_call: TRBJ2-1; clone_size: few; cdr3_aa: CASSRQHESGYHNEQFF; cdr3_nt: TGTGCCAGCAGCCGGCAACATGAGAGTGGCTACCACAATGAGCAGTTCTTC
d_call: -; v_call: TRBV10-3; j_call: TRBJ1-4; clone_size: many; cdr3_aa: CAISRDLGNEKLFF; cdr3_nt: TGTGCCATCAGTAGGGACTTGGGTAATGAAAAACTGTTTTTT
d_call: TRBD1; v_call: TRBV7-7; j_call: TRBJ2-2; clone_size: many; cdr3_aa: CASTPGQGATGELFF; cdr3_nt: TGTGCTAGCACCCCGGGACAGGGGGCGACCGGGGAGCTGTTTTTT
d_call: -; v_call: TRBV2; j_call: TRBJ1-1; clone_size: few; cdr3_aa: CASSEAWTRTEAFF; cdr3_nt: TGTGCCAGCAGTGAAGCCTGGACACGGACTGAAGCTTTCTTT
d_call: -; v_call: TRBV4-2; j_call: TRBJ2-1; clone_size: -; cdr3_aa: CASSHVGPGTSRTHNEQFF; cdr3_nt: -
d_call: TRBD1; v_call: TRBV4-2; j_call: TRBJ2-7; clone_size: few; cdr3_aa: CASSHRDSFSEQYF; cdr3_nt: TGTGCCAGCAGCCATAGGGACAGCTTCTCCGAGCAGTACTTC
d_call: TRBD2; v_call: TRBV7-8; j_call: TRBJ2-1; clone_size: -; cdr3_aa: CASSLERSSGSGNEQFF; cdr3_nt: TGTGCCAGCAGCTTAGAGAGATCGAGCGGGAGCGGCAATGAGCAGTTCTTC
d_call: TRBD1; v_call: TRBV20-1; j_call: TRBJ1-1; clone_size: many; cdr3_aa: CSAREDRGNTEAFF; cdr3_nt: TGCAGTGCTAGAGAGGACAGGGGGAACACTGAAGCTTTCTTT
d_call: TRBD1; v_call: TRBV7-8; j_call: TRBJ2-7; clone_size: -; cdr3_aa: CASSLGTVAYEQYF; cdr3_nt: TGTGCCAGCAGCTTGGGGACAGTTGCCTACGAGCAGTACTTC
d_call: -; v_call: TRBV2; j_call: TRBJ2-5; clone_size: many; cdr3_aa: CASSAFSAQYF; cdr3_nt: TGTGCCAGCAGTGCCTTTTCAGCTCAGTACTTC
d_call: TRBD2; v_call: TRBV7-2; j_call: TRBJ2-7; clone_size: many; cdr3_aa: CASSWTSGSSYEQYF; cdr3_nt: TGTGCCAGCAGCTGGACTAGCGGGAGCTCCTACGAGCAGTACTTC
d_call: -; v_call: TRBV28; j_call: TRBJ1-2; clone_size: -; cdr3_aa: CASSFDRHGYTF; cdr3_nt: TGTGCCAGCAGTTTCGACAGACATGGCTACACCTTC
d_call: -; v_call: TRBV5-1; j_call: TRBJ2-7; clone_size: -; cdr3_aa: CASRTIPSQPRSYEQYF; cdr3_nt: TGCGCCAGCAGAACGATCCCATCCCAACCTCGGTCCTACGAGCAGTACTTC
d_call: -; v_call: TRBV7-3; j_call: TRBJ2-3; clone_size: -; cdr3_aa: CASSSTLGQTQYF; cdr3_nt: TGTGCCAGCAGCTCGACCCTGGGACAAACGCAGTATTTT
d_call: TRBD2; v_call: TRBV29-1; j_call: TRBJ2-1; clone_size: -; cdr3_aa: CSAGLAGSRDEQFF; cdr3_nt: TGCAGCGCCGGACTAGCGGGGAGTCGGGATGAGCAGTTCTTC